The 19 T cell receptor beta chains presented below share a single source sample, sequenced in a study of blood T cell repertoires in COVID-19. Produced via immunoSEQ multiplex PCR; TCRdb's table is partial and in-frame only. The data contain 40,000 to 45,000 clones, 88% of them singletons. The sample consisted of peripheral blood. These TCRs come from a human donor in a cohort sampled during active COVID-19.

The chain joins TRBV7-3 to TRBJ2-3; D is uncertain. The CDR3 consists of 12 residues. The V end lost 1 base, the J end lost 4 bases, and 3 bases lay between the germline ends. Germline V gives CDR1 SGHTA, CDR2 FQGTGA. The CDR3 region has the DNA TGTGCCAGCAGCTTAAACTCAGATACGCAGTATTTT. Encoded protein: CASSLNSDTQYF.

The chain recombines TRBV5-1 with TRBJ2-5, with D perhaps TRBD2 (6 bases). The germline V and J ends were trimmed by 4 bases and 5 bases, with 18 bases remaining between them. The CDR3 covers 15 residues. CDR1 and CDR2 (germline): SGHRS, YFSETQ. The DNA for the CDR3 is TGCGCCAGCAGCCCTGGGACTCGCCGCCCCGAGACCCAGTACTTC. As protein: CASSPGTRRPETQYF.

The chain combines TRBV15 with TRBJ2-5; 13 nucleotides agree with TRBD2. The CDR3 is 17 amino acids. V lost 3 bases and J lost 5; bases outside the gene matches: 9. Per germline, CDR1 LNHNV and CDR2 YYDKDF (reference sequence). The CDR3 DNA is TGTGCCACCAGCAGGGGATTTACTAGCGGGGGGGGTGAGACCCAGTACTTC. Amino acid sequence: CATSRGFTSGGGETQYF.

V is TRBV3-1 (or the pseudogene TRBV3-2) and J is TRBJ1-1; 7 bases align to TRBD1. The V segment lost 4 bases and the J segment 3 bases; nucleotides outside the gene matches: 8. This CDR3 has 15 amino acids. Germline lookup yields CDR1 LGHDT and CDR2 YNNKEL (reference sequence). CDR3 region: CASSPVDRPDTEAFF. The CDR3 DNA follows: TGTGCCAGCAGCCCTGTGGACAGGCCAGACACTGAAGCTTTCTTT.

V and J are TRBV30 and TRBJ1-2, with D hard to call. This CDR3 contains 13 residues. Germline CDR1 GTSNPN, CDR2 SVGIG (reference sequence). V was trimmed by 4 bases and J by 0 bases, leaving 9 bases between them. The CDR3 region has the DNA TGTGCCTGGATAGTTTCATCTAACTATGGCTACACCTTC. Amino acid sequence: CAWIVSSNYGYTF. The whole variable domain, filled in from reference TRBV30 and TRBJ1-2, reads SQTIHQWPATLVQPVGSPLSLECTVEGTSNPNLYWYRQAAGRGLQLLFYSVGIGQISSEVPQNLSASRPQDRQFILSSKKLLLSDSGFYLCAWIVSSNYGYTFGSGTRLTVV.

The chain links TRBV5-1 to TRBJ2-3; D may be TRBD1 (6 bases). Trimming pared 0 bases from V and 3 bases from J, leaving 8 bases between. Per the germline V gene, CDR1 is SGHRS and CDR2 is YFSETQ. This CDR3 has 14 amino acids. CDR3: CASSLGQETDTQYF. The CDR3 DNA is TGCGCCAGCAGCTTGGGACAGGAGACAGATACGCAGTATTTT.

V gene TRBV19 combines with J gene TRBJ1-4, with TRBD1 as a possible D gene (6 bases). Trimming removed 4 bases at V and 0 bases at J, with 18 bases between. CDR1 is LNHDA and CDR2 is SQIVND in the germline V gene (reference sequence). This CDR3 is 18 amino acids long. This CDR3 is CASSNRDISFATNEKLFF. The DNA for the CDR3 is TGTGCCAGTAGTAACCGGGACATCTCCTTTGCAACTAATGAAAAACTGTTTTTT.

The chain recombines TRBV4-1 with TRBJ1-1, with D unclear. Germline V gives CDR1 MGHRA, CDR2 YSYEKL. The CDR3 contains 15 residues. V was shortened by 0 bases and J by 0 bases, with 8 bases between the two germline ends. This CDR3 is CASSQDPGMNTEAFF. For the CDR3, the DNA is TGCGCCAGCAGCCAAGATCCGGGTATGAACACTGAAGCTTTCTTT.

The chain carries TRBV2 and TRBJ1-3; 8 positions match TRBD1. The trim removed 6 bases at V and 4 bases at J, leaving 11 bases unmatched. This CDR3 spans 16 amino acids. The germline V gene has CDR1 SNHLY and CDR2 FYNNEI. CDR3 sequence reads: CASSRGQGSGGNTIYF. DNA for the CDR3: TGTGCCAGCAGCCGCGGACAGGGCTCGGGAGGAAACACCATATATTTT. The full variable domain, its missing parts supplied by reference TRBV2 and TRBJ1-3, is EPEVTQTPSHQVTQMGQEVILRCVPISNHLYFYWYRQILGQKVEFLVSFYNNEISEKSEIFDDQFSVERPDGSNFTLKIRSTKLEDSAMYFCASSRGQGSGGNTIYFGEGSWLTVV.

V usage is TRBV5-4 and J usage is TRBJ2-7; a possible D gene is TRBD1 (5 bases). Trimming stripped 5 bases from V and 12 bases from J, with 24 bases between. CDR1 is SGHNT, CDR2 YYREEE, per germline (reference sequence). The CDR3 has 14 amino acids. CDR3 sequence reads: CASRTLGQGSLMYF. CDR3 nucleotides: TGTGCCAGCAGGACGCTGGGGCAGGGTTCCTTGATGTACTTC.

The rearrangement joins TRBV7-8 to TRBJ2-1; D is ambiguous. The germline V gene encodes CDR1 SGHVS and CDR2 FQNEAQ. Trimming removed 7 bases at V and 1 base at J, with 17 bases between. This CDR3 contains 16 residues. This CDR3 is CASTRSNQRSYNEQFF. The CDR3 coding sequence is TGTGCCAGCACCAGATCTAACCAGAGGTCCTACAATGAGCAGTTCTTC.

The rearrangement links TRBV2 to TRBJ1-1; 7 nucleotides agree with TRBD1. Germline values: CDR1 SNHLY, CDR2 FYNNEI. The CDR3 contains 13 residues. Unmatched junction bases numbered 13, after V lost 7 bases and J lost 11 bases. The CDR3 is CASNLKQGTEAFF. The DNA for the CDR3 is TGTGCCAGCAACCTTAAACAGGGGACCGAGGCTTTCTTT.

This clone was seen only a few times. This chain connects TRBV6-5 to TRBJ2-1; the D gene is possibly TRBD1 (6 bases). The V gene's germline CDR1 is MNHEY and CDR2 SVGAGI. The CDR3 sequence is 13 residues long. The V gene lost 5 bases and the J gene lost 8 bases, with 13 bases spanning the gap. The CDR3 loop is CASSKQGLYEQFF. The CDR3, as DNA: TGTGCCAGCAGTAAACAGGGTCTCTATGAGCAGTTCTTC.

The V and J genes are TRBV18 and TRBJ1-2; D ambiguous. Trimming removed 6 bases from V and 8 bases from J, with 16 bases in between. CDR1 is KGHSH, CDR2 LQKENI, per germline. The CDR3 loop spans 13 amino acids. The CDR3 sequence is CASSLAGDRGYTF. CDR3 DNA: TGTGCCAGCTCTCTAGCGGGAGATAGGGGCTACACCTTC.

This chain connects TRBV7-8 to TRBJ1-3; 8 bases match TRBD1. J gave up 4 bases and V 5 bases, and 7 bases lay outside the gene matches. This CDR3 is 15 amino acids long. Per germline, CDR1 SGHVS and CDR2 FQNEAQ. CDR3 nucleotide sequence: TGTGCCAGCAGCCACGACAGGGGATCAGGAAACACCATATATTTT. Protein: CASSHDRGSGNTIYF. The variable domain in full, with the rest retrieved from reference TRBV7-8 and TRBJ1-3, is GAGVSQSPRYKVAKRGQDVALRCDPISGHVSLFWYQQALGQGPEFLTYFQNEAQLDKSGLPSDRFFAERPEGSVSTLKIQRTQQEDSAVYLCASSHDRGSGNTIYFGEGSWLTVV.

This chain joins TRBV6-6 and TRBJ1-1; possible D gene TRBD1, 6 bases. The CDR3 loop spans 16 amino acids. Looked up from germline, CDR1 is MNHNY and CDR2 is SVGAGI (reference sequence). The germline V and J ends were trimmed by 7 bases and 4 bases, with 22 bases remaining between them. The CDR3, as DNA: TGTGCCAGCAATACTGCGGCGGGGGGCGCGGGCACTGAAGCTTTCTTT. Protein sequence: CASNTAAGGAGTEAFF.

V gene TRBV5-5 combines with J gene TRBJ2-7, with 9 nucleotides matching TRBD1. V gave up 3 bases and J gave up 3 bases; unmatched junction bases: 7. This CDR3 has 15 amino acids. Per the germline V gene, CDR1 is SGHKS and CDR2 is YYEKEE (reference sequence). Here the CDR3 reads CASSWTGDPFYEQYF. The CDR3 DNA sequence: TGTGCCAGCAGCTGGACAGGGGACCCATTCTACGAGCAGTACTTC. Based on the CDR3 plus reference TRBV5-5 and TRBJ2-7, the full variable domain is DAGVTQSPTHLIKTRGQQVTLRCSPISGHKSVSWYQQVLGQGPQFIFQYYEKEERGRGNFPDRFSARQFPNYSSELNVNALLLGDSALYLCASSWTGDPFYEQYFGPGTRLTVT.

By share, this clone ranks as medium-sized. The genes are TRBV6-1 and TRBJ2-7, with a possible D match to TRBD2 (5 bases). Germline assignment: CDR1 MNHNS and CDR2 SASEGT. CDR3 size: 15 residues. V was clipped by 1 base and J by 0 bases, with 10 bases between them. CDR3 sequence (DNA): TGTGCCAGCAGTGAAGAACCGGGGAGCTCCTACGAGCAGTACTTC. This codes for CASSEEPGSSYEQYF.

V usage is TRBV3-1 (or the pseudogene TRBV3-2) and J usage is TRBJ1-2; 7 bases align to TRBD1. This CDR3 comprises 18 residues. The germline V gene has CDR1 LGHDT and CDR2 YNNKEL (reference sequence). V gave up 6 bases and J gave up 5 bases; unmatched junction bases: 21. CDR3 nucleotide sequence: TGTGCCAGCAGTCCTATCTCCGGACCAGGGGGGCTACGGTATGGCTACACCTTC. Amino acids: CASSPISGPGGLRYGYTF.